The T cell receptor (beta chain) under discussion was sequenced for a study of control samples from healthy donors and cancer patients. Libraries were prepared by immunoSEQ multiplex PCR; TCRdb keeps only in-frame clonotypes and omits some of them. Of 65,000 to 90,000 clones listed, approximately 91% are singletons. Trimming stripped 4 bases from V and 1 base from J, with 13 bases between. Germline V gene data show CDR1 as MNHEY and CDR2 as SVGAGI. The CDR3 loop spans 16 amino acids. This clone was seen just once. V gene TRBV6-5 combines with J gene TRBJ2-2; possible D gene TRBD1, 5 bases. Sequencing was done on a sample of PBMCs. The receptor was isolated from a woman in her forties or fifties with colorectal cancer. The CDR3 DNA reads TGTGCCAGCAGTTCCCCGTACAGGTGGAACACCGGGGAGCTGTTTTTT. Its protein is CASSSPYRWNTGELFF.